The source of this T cell receptor beta chain is a study of T cells in localized non-small cell lung cancer. With regard to this clone: Its antigen is not identified.

Per the germline V gene, CDR1 is KGHSY and CDR2 is FQNENV. The V end lost 4 bases, the J end lost 4 bases, and 11 bases lay between the germline ends. The CDR3 contains 14 residues. Method: immunoSEQ multiplex PCR; TCRdb's copy keeps in-frame clones and lacks some. Of 3,200 or so clones detected, approximately 30% appear once; the ten largest clones hold around 8.3%. General study results and limits: Exceeding tumor, uninvolved adjacent lung had the highest T cell clonality. Sequencing was restricted to one tumor region; therefore, heterogeneity remains possible.

The sequences come from normal lung tissue next to the tumor, collected before any cancer treatment. The chain has TRBV16 and TRBJ1-5, with D perhaps matching TRBD1 (6 bases). The receptor comes from a woman aged 35 to 69 with stage I lung adenocarcinoma. CDR3 nucleotide sequence: TGTGCCAGCAGCCCCCAAGGGGGGAATCAGCCCCAGCATTTT. This translates into CASSPQGGNQPQHF.